Below, 27 T cell receptor beta chains from the same sample are listed, as sequenced in a study of CD8+CD57+ T cells in acquired aplastic anemia. Both TCR beta VDJ combination and CDR3 sequence profiling were carried out. Genomic DNA was the template for this profiling. MiXCR, run by TCRdb on the reads, gives a single entry per CDR3 protein. This repertoire shows 190,000 or so distinct CDR3 sequences, around 60% found once; its top ten account for 25% to 30%. Sequencing was done on a sample of sorted CD4+, CD8+, or CD8+CD57+ T cells (not recorded which) from PBMCs. The receptors were sampled from a human donor in good health.

This clonotype has at least ten counts. The chain has TRBV9 and TRBJ1-2, with 7 bases that match TRBD1. Germline loops: CDR1 SGDLS, CDR2 YYNGEE. Unmatched junction bases numbered 9, after V lost 0 bases and J lost 13 bases. CDR3 size: 13 residues. The CDR3 here is CASSVGGQAFPTF. The CDR3 region has the DNA TGTGCCAGCAGCGTAGGAGGACAGGCCTTCCCCACCTTC.

The chain carries TRBV6-4 and TRBJ1-2; no clear D gene. Trimming cost V 5 bases and J 2 bases, with 15 bases left between them. The CDR3 length is 15 residues. CDR1 MRHNA and CDR2 SNTAGT come from the germline V gene. CDR3 loop: CASSPVGGTNYGYTF. CDR3 sequence (DNA): TGTGCCAGCAGTCCGGTCGGAGGAACCAACTATGGCTACACCTTC.

This clonotype came up once. This rearrangement joins TRBV7-2 to TRBJ1-6; D unclear. Trimming removed 5 bases from V and 8 bases from J, with 10 bases in between. Germline V CDR1 and CDR2: SGHTA, FQGNSA. This CDR3 has 13 amino acids. The CDR3 nucleotides read TGTGCCAGCAGCAACTCACACTATTCACCCCTCCACTTT. The encoded protein is CASSNSHYSPLHF.

This clonotype was counted at least ten times. V and J are TRBV9 and TRBJ2-2; D remains unclear. CDR1 and CDR2 (germline): SGDLS, YYNGEE. The CDR3 has 16 amino acids. V lost 1 base and J 4 bases, leaving 14 bases between the germline ends. The CDR3 loop is CASSVYGDVITGELFF. CDR3 bases: TGTGCCAGCAGCGTATATGGCGATGTCATCACCGGGGAGCTGTTTTTT. The full variable domain, in which reference TRBV9 and TRBJ2-2 provide the parts outside the CDR3, is DSGVTQTPKHLITATGQRVTLRCSPRSGDLSVYWYQQSLDQGLQFLIQYYNGEERAKGNILERFSAQQFPDLHSELNLSSLELGDSALYFCASSVYGDVITGELFFGEGSRLTVL.

This chain connects TRBV27 to TRBJ1-2; a weak D match, TRBD1 (5 bases). The CDR3 contains 13 residues. V lost 2 bases to trimming and J lost 4 bases, with 8 bases between them. The germline V gene encodes CDR1 MNHEY and CDR2 SMNVEV (reference sequence). CDR3 coding DNA: TGTGCCAGCAGTTTAAGGGGATCCTATGGCTACACCTTC. This translates into CASSLRGSYGYTF.

The V call is TRBV20-1, the J call TRBJ2-7; unclear D gene. Trimming took 3 bases from V and 3 from J, leaving 9 bases between them. The CDR3 loop spans 12 amino acids. The V gene's germline CDR1 is DFQATT and CDR2 SNEGSKA (reference sequence). CDR3: CSARAAYYEQYF. Here the CDR3 DNA reads TGCAGTGCTAGGGCTGCGTACTACGAGCAGTACTTC.

This clonotype appeared many times. The chain uses TRBV11-3 and TRBJ1-5; D remains ambiguous. The CDR3 extends over 18 amino acids. CDR1 is SGHNT, CDR2 YENEEA, per germline. V gave up 2 bases and J gave up 0 bases, with 17 bases separating them. The CDR3 is CASSLTCLRFNSNQPQHF. CDR3 in DNA: TGTGCCAGCAGCTTAACATGCCTCAGGTTTAATAGCAATCAGCCCCAGCATTTT.

This sequence joins TRBV12-5 and TRBJ2-7; a possible D gene is TRBD1 (5 bases). The CDR3 consists of 13 residues. Trimming stripped 3 bases from V and 2 bases from J, with 8 bases between. Looked up from germline, CDR1 is LGHNT and CDR2 is FRNRAP. The CDR3 DNA reads as TGTGCTAGTGGTTTCGACAGAGCCTACGAGCAGTACTTC. This codes for CASGFDRAYEQYF.

This chain joins TRBV7-3 and TRBJ1-4; possible D gene TRBD1, 5 bases. Trimming pared 5 bases from V and 4 bases from J, leaving 8 bases between. Germline CDR1 and CDR2: SGHTA and FQGTGA. The CDR3 covers 13 residues. CDR3 nucleotides: TGTGCCAGCAGCCCAGGGATTAATGAAAAACTGTTTTTT. Amino acid sequence: CASSPGINEKLFF.

Many counts were recorded for this clonotype. J is TRBJ2-1 and V is TRBV7-8; 9 bases are shared with TRBD2. CDR1 is SGHVS and CDR2 is FQNEAQ in the germline V gene. The CDR3 loop spans 15 amino acids. With V trimmed by 1 base and J by 4 bases, 2 bases remained unmatched. The CDR3 protein is CASSLGGGDYNEQFF. The CDR3 DNA is TGTGCCAGCAGCTTAGGCGGGGGGGATTACAATGAGCAGTTCTTC.

This clonotype was seen many times. This chain joins TRBV6-5 and TRBJ2-1; D call uncertain. V shed 0 bases and J shed 8 bases, with 11 bases lying between them. Per germline, CDR1 MNHEY and CDR2 SVGAGI. CDR3 length: 14 amino acids. CDR3 DNA sequence: TGTGCCAGCAGTTACTCTTTGCTCTTGGATGAGCAGTTCTTC. It yields the protein CASSYSLLLDEQFF.

The chain combines TRBV6-1 with TRBJ2-5, with 10 bases aligning to TRBD1. V was clipped by 5 bases and J by 5 bases; unmatched bases: 11. The CDR3 consists of 16 residues. CDR1 and CDR2 from the germline V gene are MNHNS and SASEGT. The CDR3 loop reads CASSYTGTGVWETQYF. The CDR3 nucleotides are TGTGCCAGCAGTTATACCGGGACAGGGGTTTGGGAGACCCAGTACTTC.

The V call is TRBV20-1, the J call TRBJ2-3; no clear D. CDR1 and CDR2 from the germline V gene are DFQATT and SNEGSKA (reference sequence). This CDR3 spans 15 amino acids. The V gene lost 0 bases and the J gene lost 4 bases, with 14 bases spanning the gap. CDR3 region: CSARDPGGPSDTQYF. In DNA form, the CDR3 reads TGCAGTGCTAGAGATCCCGGTGGCCCATCAGATACGCAGTATTTT.

The count of this clonotype is one. The chain employs TRBV7-8 and TRBJ1-2; TRBD1 matches 10 bases. Germline V lookup: CDR1 SGHVS, CDR2 FQNEAQ. CDR3 size: 15 residues. Trimming at V came to 1 base and at J to 4 bases, leaving 3 bases not matched to a gene. The CDR3 nucleotides read TGTGCCAGCAGCTTAGATCGGACAGGGGGCTATGGCTACACCTTC. This gives the protein CASSLDRTGGYGYTF.

Notes on this clonotype: One end of the junction does not line up with germline, which may come from a read error. The chain joins TRBV7-3 to TRBJ1-1, with no clear D. The length of the CDR3 is 14 residues. Germline CDR1 is SGHTA and CDR2 is FQGTGA. The CDR3 here is CASSSFLTSTEAFF. In DNA form, the CDR3 reads TGCGCCAGCAGTTCCTTTTTGACATCAACTGAAGCTTTCTTT.

The J gene is TRBJ2-7, the V gene TRBV7-8, with a possible D match to TRBD1 (6 bases). CDR1 is SGHVS, CDR2 FQNEAQ, per germline. V was trimmed by 2 bases and J by 3 bases, leaving 14 bases between them. This CDR3 region has 15 residues. The CDR3 is CASSLSRTAIYEQYF. The DNA for the CDR3 is TGTGCCAGCAGCTTATCCCGGACAGCGATCTACGAGCAGTACTTC.

This clonotype was counted between two and nine times. V is TRBV9 and J is TRBJ2-3; TRBD1 is a possible D gene (6 bases). From germline, CDR1 is SGDLS and CDR2 YYNGEE. This CDR3 contains 15 residues. V was shortened by 0 bases and J by 4 bases, with 12 bases between the two germline ends. The CDR3 protein is CASSVDGQSSDTQYF. CDR3 nucleotide sequence: TGTGCCAGCAGCGTAGACGGACAGAGTTCAGATACGCAGTATTTT.

The rearrangement uses TRBV19 and TRBJ2-7; 7 bases are shared with TRBD1. There are 12 residues in the CDR3. CDR1 and CDR2 from the germline V gene are LNHDA and SQIVND (reference sequence). The V segment lost 6 bases and the J segment 1 base; nucleotides outside the gene matches: 0. The CDR3 nucleotides are TGTGCCAGTAGGGGACAGTCCTACGAGCAGTACTTC. Translated, it gives CASRGQSYEQYF.

This clonotype was seen a few times. The V call is TRBV19, the J call TRBJ1-2, with D possibly matching TRBD1 (6 bases). The germline V gene has CDR1 LNHDA and CDR2 SQIVND (reference sequence). The CDR3 length is 12 residues. V was shortened by 4 bases and J by 11 bases, with 14 bases between the two germline ends. CDR3 DNA: TGTGCCAGTAGTACCGAGGGGGGGCGATACACCTTC. Translating gives CASSTEGGRYTF.

The chain combines TRBV7-9 with TRBJ1-5, with 7 bases fitting TRBD1. The V gene's germline CDR1 is SEHNR and CDR2 FQNEAQ (reference sequence). The V segment lost 5 bases and the J segment 0 bases; nucleotides outside the gene matches: 4. The CDR3 spans 15 residues. CDR3 bases: TGTGCCAGCAGCATAGGGGACAGTAGCAATCAGCCCCAGCATTTT. Amino acid sequence: CASSIGDSSNQPQHF.

The J gene is TRBJ2-7, the V gene TRBV7-8; weak D call: TRBD2 (5 bases). V was clipped by 5 bases and J by 2 bases, with 13 bases between them. Germline V gene sequence: CDR1 SGHVS, CDR2 FQNEAQ. The CDR3 totals 14 residues. CDR3 residues: CASSPLRGTYEQYF. The DNA of the CDR3 is TGTGCCAGCAGCCCCCTTCGAGGGACCTACGAGCAGTACTTC.

Only a few counts were recorded for this clonotype. CDR3 in amino acids: CASSDLLNRGRAEETQYF. DNA for the CDR3: TGTGCCAGCAGTGATCTCCTTAACAGGGGGCGCGCGGAAGAGACCCAGTACTTC. V gene TRBV2 combines with J gene TRBJ2-5; 9 nucleotides line up with TRBD1. CDR3 size: 18 residues. Trimming took 3 bases from V and 3 from J; bases not matched to a gene: 14. The germline CDR1 and CDR2 sequences are SNHLY and FYNNEI.

V usage is TRBV29-1 and J usage is TRBJ1-1; D ambiguous. V shed 3 bases and J shed 7 bases, with 9 bases lying between them. CDR1 is SQVTM, CDR2 ANQGSEA, per germline. This CDR3 has 11 amino acids. The CDR3 DNA sequence: TGCAGCGTTGAGGGCGAAGATGAAGCTTTCTTT. This sequence encodes CSVEGEDEAFF.

This chain links TRBV20-1 with TRBJ2-2; the match to TRBD2 covers 9 bases. Germline CDR1 and CDR2: DFQATT and SNEGSKA (reference sequence). Unmatched junction bases numbered 6, after V lost 5 bases and J lost 5 bases. The CDR3 consists of 14 residues. The CDR3 reads CSASTSGRTGELFF. For the CDR3, the DNA is TGCAGTGCTTCGACTAGCGGTAGGACCGGGGAGCTGTTTTTT.

This clonotype was seen only a few times. V and J are TRBV7-9 and TRBJ1-4; no clear D gene. The CDR3 runs to 14 residues. V dropped 1 base and J dropped 5 bases, with 8 bases sitting between them. Germline V lookup: CDR1 SEHNR, CDR2 FQNEAQ (reference sequence). The CDR3 region has the DNA TGTGCCAGCAGCTTAGAGGATGAAAATGAAAAACTGTTTTTT. It is translated as CASSLEDENEKLFF.

The V call is TRBV11-2, the J call TRBJ2-3, with D perhaps TRBD1 or TRBD2 (6 bases each). This CDR3 has 14 residues. The ends were cut back, 3 bases at V and 7 bases at J, with 14 bases in the middle. Germline CDR1 SGHAT, CDR2 FQNNGV. The DNA for the CDR3 is TGTGCCAGCAGCTTGGAGGGGGGAACTAATACGCAGTATTTT. Translation: CASSLEGGTNTQYF.

This clonotype was found many times. V is TRBV7-2 and J is TRBJ2-4; D remains ambiguous. V lost 2 bases, J lost 8 bases, and 7 bases lay in between. This CDR3 spans 12 amino acids. Germline CDR1 is SGHTA and CDR2 is FQGNSA. The CDR3 loop reads CASSLPSDIQYF. DNA of the CDR3: TGTGCCAGCAGCTTACCGTCGGACATTCAGTACTTC.